This TCR beta chain was observed in a study of T cells after yellow fever vaccination. Study-wide points: It was the secondary response that reached its peak faster, day 5 versus 15, but it was weaker. Repertoires sorted by FACS could include abundant clonotypes that are contaminants from the bulk population. A small proportion of clonotypes was detected in both the CD4 and CD8 compartments.

With regard to this clonotype: Its antigen is as yet unknown.

TCR cDNA was made by 5'RACE template switching, adding a universal primer site and UMIs. TCRdb itself ran the 5' RACE reads through MiXCR, one entry per CDR3 protein. The table has approximately 550,000 distinct CDR3 sequences, 15% to 20% seen once. Germline CDR1 DFQATT, CDR2 SNEGSKA (reference sequence). Unmatched junction bases numbered 18, after V lost 5 bases and J lost 9 bases. CDR3 size: 16 residues. The TCR sequence derives from a man aged 25 to 45 who received the YFV17D yellow fever vaccine. Here the sequenced sample was PBMCs, taken 15 days after the yellow fever booster vaccination. The rearrangement uses TRBV20-1 and TRBJ2-5; TRBD2 agrees at 10 bases. The CDR3 DNA reads as TGCAGTGCTCCCATAGTCCGACTAGCGGGTCCCCAGGCCCAGTACTTC. Its protein product is CSAPIVRLAGPQAQYF.